The clone carrying this T cell receptor beta chain showed up many times. This sample was taken from a study of T cells after yellow fever vaccination. Per germline, CDR1 DFQATT and CDR2 SNEGSKA (reference sequence). V was pared by 3 bases and J by 10 bases, with 16 bases between. There are 14 residues in the CDR3. TCRdb itself ran the 5' RACE reads through MiXCR, one entry per CDR3 protein. The repertoire includes about 210,000 distinct CDR3 sequences, roughly 6.2% of them detected once, and more than 1% sits in the top ten. The sample in question was CD4+ T cells sorted from PBMCs, obtained on the day of the yellow fever booster vaccination. The clonotype comes from a man younger than 40 who received the YFV17D yellow fever vaccine. The chain links TRBV20-1 to TRBJ1-6; unclear D gene. The CDR3 is CSASPGSGDSPLHF. CDR3 nucleotide sequence: TGCAGTGCTAGCCCCGGGTCCGGCGACTCACCCCTCCACTTT.